This T cell receptor beta chain originates from a study of T cells after yellow fever vaccination. TCRdb re-analysed the 5' RACE reads in MiXCR, keeping a single row per CDR3 protein. The sample records some 250,000 distinct CDR3 sequences, 6.9% being singletons. This clonotype came up many times. Antigen specificity is unknown. Broader study findings: Bulk-population clonotypes that are abundant could appear as contaminants in FACS-sorted repertoires.

The material sequenced was CD4+ T cells sorted from PBMCs, taken 15 days after the yellow fever booster vaccination. The TCR sequence derives from a man aged 25 to 40 who received the YFV17D yellow fever vaccine.

The chain's CDR3 is CASSFGSGLSYNEQFF. CDR3 nucleotides: TGTGCCAGCAGCTTCGGTAGCGGTTTGTCCTACAATGAGCAGTTCTTC. The chain uses TRBV7-8 and TRBJ2-1, with D perhaps matching TRBD2 (6 bases). This CDR3 region has 16 residues. Trimming cost V 3 bases and J 1 base, with 13 bases left between them. From germline, CDR1 is SGHVS and CDR2 FQNEAQ.